The 29 T cell receptor beta chains given below trace back to one sample, sequenced in a study of regulatory and conventional T cells in RAG deficiency. Some clones are missing from TCRdb's copy, which holds only in-frame ones; the method was immunoSEQ multiplex PCR. The top ten clones hold roughly 0.32% of a sample with approximately 30,000 clones, approximately 96% of them seen once. Blood CD4+ CD25-low CD127-high conventional T cells supplied the genomic DNA template. The data were also submitted as part of a second study, on regulatory T cells. That paper states: The PCR used 52 TRBV and 13 TRBJ primers.

The sample consisted of CD25- CD4+ T cells sorted from blood. The receptors derive from a human donor in good health.

The V and J genes are TRBV19 and TRBJ1-2; tentative D call: TRBD1 (6 bases). Trimming took off 3 bases at V and 5 bases at J, with 7 bases between the two ends. This CDR3 is 12 amino acids long. Per germline, CDR1 LNHDA and CDR2 SQIVND (reference sequence). CDR3 bases: TGTGCCAGTAGTATTCAGGGGTATGGCTACACCTTC. This gives the protein CASSIQGYGYTF.

V and J are TRBV14 and TRBJ1-2; 9 positions match TRBD1. Trimming cost V 5 bases and J 6 bases; bases outside gene matches: 4. Per the germline V gene, CDR1 is SGHDN and CDR2 is FVKESK. The CDR3 loop spans 13 amino acids. The CDR3 region has the DNA TGTGCCAGCAGCACAGGGGGCAGGGATGGCTACACCTTC. As protein: CASSTGGRDGYTF.

The J gene is TRBJ1-5, the V gene TRBV19; D call uncertain. Trimming pared 7 bases from V and 0 bases from J, leaving 10 bases between. CDR3 size: 14 residues. Germline-derived CDR1 and CDR2 are LNHDA and SQIVND (reference sequence). Here the CDR3 DNA reads TGTGCCAGTACCCCGAACGGTAGCAATCAGCCCCAGCATTTT. It codes for CASTPNGSNQPQHF.

The J gene is TRBJ1-5, the V gene TRBV25-1; TRBD1 matches at 7 bases. Looked up from germline, CDR1 is MGHDK and CDR2 is SYGVNS. This CDR3 is 15 amino acids long. V was pared by 6 bases and J by 4 bases, with 9 bases of the junction left unmatched. Here the CDR3 DNA reads TGTGCCAGCAGCCCGGGACAGCTCGGGAATCAGCCCCAGCATTTT. Its protein product is CASSPGQLGNQPQHF. Variable domain in full (rest from reference TRBV25-1 and TRBJ1-5): EADIYQTPRYLVIGTGKKITLECSQTMGHDKMYWYQQDPGMELHLIHYSYGVNSTEKGDLSSESTVSRIRTEHFPLTLESARPSHTSQYLCASSPGQLGNQPQHFGDGTRLSIL.

The chain has TRBV11-3 and TRBJ2-7; D is ambiguous. Trimming pared 1 base from V and 3 bases from J, leaving 7 bases between. The CDR3 sequence is 13 residues long. The germline CDR1 and CDR2 sequences are SGHNT and YENEEA. This CDR3 reads CASSLAPHYEQYF. The CDR3 nucleotides read TGTGCCAGCAGCTTAGCCCCCCACTACGAGCAGTACTTC.

The chain uses TRBV29-1 and TRBJ1-2, with a possible D match to TRBD1 (6 bases). This CDR3 has 13 amino acids. Germline V gene lookup returns CDR1 SQVTM and CDR2 ANQGSEA. The ends were cut back, 5 bases at V and 2 bases at J, with 12 bases in the middle. The CDR3 region has the DNA TGCAGCGTTCCGGGACACGGAAACTATGGCTACACCTTC. Amino acid sequence: CSVPGHGNYGYTF. Together with reference TRBV29-1 and TRBJ1-2, the CDR3 gives the full variable domain: SAVISQKPSRDICQRGTSLTIQCQVDSQVTMMFWYRQQPGQSLTLIATANQGSEATYESGFVIDKFPISRPNLTFSTLTVSNMSPEDSSIYLCSVPGHGNYGYTFGSGTRLTVV.

The chain is built from TRBV7-2 and TRBJ2-3, with TRBD2 matching over 15 bases. The germline gives CDR1 SGHTA, CDR2 FQGNSA. This CDR3 region has 19 residues. V dropped 5 bases and J dropped 0; count of bases not matched to a gene: 9. The CDR3, as DNA: TGTGCCAGCAGCCTATACGGACTAGCGGGGGGGCTGAGCACAGATACGCAGTATTTT. Translation gives CASSLYGLAGGLSTDTQYF.

The chain employs TRBV6-5 and TRBJ1-2; unclear D gene. This CDR3 comprises 12 residues. The germline CDR1 and CDR2 sequences are MNHEY and SVGAGI. V dropped 6 bases and J dropped 7 bases, with 12 bases sitting between them. CDR3 nucleotides: TGTGCCAGCAGGAGTGCGGGTTCTGGCTACACCTTC. It encodes CASRSAGSGYTF.

The gene calls are TRBV7-9 and TRBJ2-1, with a weak D call TRBD2 (6 bases). This CDR3 is built from 17 residues. V lost 0 bases to trimming and J lost 5 bases, with 17 bases between them. Germline CDR1 is SEHNR and CDR2 is FQNEAQ (reference sequence). In nucleotides, the CDR3 is TGTGCCAGCAGCTTAGCGCTGGTCAGGGAGGAGAACAATGAGCAGTTCTTC. It translates to CASSLALVREENNEQFF.

This chain uses TRBV6-5 with TRBJ2-1; 9 nucleotides align to TRBD1. The CDR3 is 15 amino acids. Germline trimming cut 2 bases from V and 7 bases from J; bases unmatched to any gene: 6. Per the germline V gene, CDR1 is MNHEY and CDR2 is SVGAGI. The CDR3 is CASSYLGTGFNEQFF. The DNA of the CDR3 is TGTGCCAGCAGTTACCTCGGGACAGGGTTTAATGAGCAGTTCTTC.

The chain employs TRBV7-2 and TRBJ2-1; D gene uncertain. Germline V gene sequence: CDR1 SGHTA, CDR2 FQGNSA. This CDR3 comprises 12 residues. With 5 bases removed from V and 8 bases from J, the gap between germline ends came to 10 bases. The CDR3 sequence is CASSPLLDEQFF. The CDR3 region has the DNA TGTGCCAGCAGCCCCCTCCTCGATGAGCAGTTCTTC.

V usage is TRBV5-4 and J usage is TRBJ1-1, with a possible D match to TRBD1 (5 bases). Trimming took off 1 base at V and 5 bases at J, with 12 bases between the two ends. Germline-derived CDR1 and CDR2 are SGHNT and YYREEE (reference sequence). The CDR3 spans 14 residues. The CDR3 sequence: CASSLRVPGTEAFF. The DNA of the CDR3 is TGTGCCAGCAGCTTGAGAGTCCCAGGGACTGAAGCTTTCTTT.

The chain joins TRBV25-1 to TRBJ2-7, with 7 bases that match TRBD2. CDR3 length: 16 residues. Germline V gives CDR1 MGHDK, CDR2 SYGVNS. V lost 7 bases to trimming and J lost 1 base; unmatched junction nucleotides: 13. CDR3 in DNA: TGTGCCAGCATGCCTCGCGGTGTAGCGGGTTCCTACGAGCAGTACTTC. Protein product: CASMPRGVAGSYEQYF.

The chain has TRBV7-9 and TRBJ1-1; a weak D match, TRBD1 (6 bases). The CDR3 runs 15 residues. Germline CDR1 reads SEHNR; CDR2 reads FQNEAQ (reference sequence). The ends were cut back, 4 bases at V and 1 base at J, with 13 bases in the middle. CDR3 coding DNA: TGTGCCAGCAGCTCGCCGCGGACAGCGAACACTGAAGCTTTCTTT. This gives the protein CASSSPRTANTEAFF.

The chain is built from TRBV7-2 and TRBJ1-5, with D possibly being TRBD1 (6 bases). V was trimmed by 1 base and J by 5 bases, leaving 12 bases between them. The CDR3 covers 15 residues. Germline V gene lookup returns CDR1 SGHTA and CDR2 FQGNSA. In nucleotides, the CDR3 is TGTGCCAGCAGCTTAGTTGGGGGGGCATATCAGCCCCAGCATTTT. As protein: CASSLVGGAYQPQHF.

The chain uses TRBV7-2 and TRBJ2-7; D may be TRBD2 (6 bases). The CDR3 length is 17 residues. V shed 3 bases and J shed 0 bases, with 18 bases lying between them. The germline CDR1 and CDR2 sequences are SGHTA and FQGNSA. CDR3 in DNA: TGTGCCAGCAGCTTCGGGTCCACACGGGGGAGCTCCTACGAGCAGTACTTC. It encodes CASSFGSTRGSSYEQYF.

The chain joins TRBV7-9 to TRBJ2-1; TRBD2 might be the D (7 bases). The germline V gene has CDR1 SEHNR and CDR2 FQNEAQ (reference sequence). The V end lost 5 bases, the J end lost 0 bases, and 17 bases lay between the germline ends. The CDR3 covers 17 residues. The CDR3 region is CASSPGGGLGSYNEQFF. DNA for the CDR3: TGTGCCAGCAGCCCCGGCGGGGGCTTGGGCTCCTACAATGAGCAGTTCTTC.

CDR3 protein: CASSRQGAGETQYF. DNA of the CDR3: TGCGCCAGCAGTCGACAGGGTGCCGGAGAGACCCAGTACTTC. The rearrangement joins TRBV10-1 to TRBJ2-5, with 7 bases lining up with TRBD1. The junction had 7 bases not matched to a gene; V was cut back by 5 bases and J by 4 bases. Germline CDR1 is WNHNN and CDR2 is SYGVQD (reference sequence). The length of the CDR3 is 14 residues.

The genes are TRBV9 and TRBJ2-3, with 7 bases that match TRBD1. Germline-derived CDR1 and CDR2 are SGDLS and YYNGEE. The trim removed 1 base at V and 2 bases at J, leaving 7 bases unmatched. The CDR3 loop spans 16 amino acids. The CDR3 nucleotides are TGTGCCAGCAGCGTAACCCCGGGACAGTACACAGATACGCAGTATTTT. Encoded protein: CASSVTPGQYTDTQYF.

This clone was observed a few times. This chain links TRBV5-8 with TRBJ2-2; D possibly corresponds to TRBD2 (6 bases). V gave up 2 bases and J gave up 1 base, with 18 bases separating them. The germline V gene encodes CDR1 SGHTS and CDR2 YDEGEE. CDR3 length: 18 residues. The CDR3 DNA reads TGTGCCAGCAGCTTATGGTTAGGGAGGATTCGGAACACCGGGGAGCTGTTTTTT. Protein product: CASSLWLGRIRNTGELFF.

This clone has just one count. The genes are TRBV23-1 and TRBJ2-4, with 7 bases identical to TRBD1. TRBV23-1 belongs to the ORF category, with a function that is uncertain. The CDR3 spans 19 residues. Unmatched junction bases numbered 14, after V lost 3 bases and J lost 0 bases. The CDR3 DNA sequence: TGCGCCAGCAGTCAGCACCGGGACAGTTCATCGGTAGCCAAAAACATTCAGTACTTC. Protein product: CASSQHRDSSSVAKNIQYF.

In DNA, the CDR3 is TGTGCCAGCACTCTCGCGGGAGCCAGGAACACTGAAGCTTTCTTT. It yields the protein CASTLAGARNTEAFF. The chain employs TRBV6-6 and TRBJ1-1, with D unresolved. Trimming took 7 bases from V and 1 from J, leaving 16 bases between them. Germline loops: CDR1 MNHNY, CDR2 SVGAGI (reference sequence). CDR3 length: 15 amino acids.

This clone was detected only once. The chain employs TRBV6-1 and TRBJ2-1; TRBD2 matches at 8 bases. Germline CDR1 is MNHNS and CDR2 is SASEGT. V gave up 6 bases and J gave up 5 bases; unmatched junction bases: 9. The CDR3 is 15 residues long. The CDR3 spells CASSVNSGVNNEQFF. CDR3 nucleotide sequence: TGTGCCAGCAGCGTAAATAGCGGGGTAAACAATGAGCAGTTCTTC.

The V call is TRBV6-1, the J call TRBJ2-3, with 11 bases identical to TRBD2. Trimming at V came to 3 bases and at J to 0 bases, leaving 11 bases not matched to a gene. CDR3 length: 19 residues. The V gene's germline CDR1 is MNHNS and CDR2 SASEGT. The chain's CDR3 is CASSDLAGGPTLSTDTQYF. DNA for the CDR3: TGTGCCAGCAGTGATCTAGCGGGGGGTCCCACGCTAAGCACAGATACGCAGTATTTT.

As DNA, the CDR3 is TGTGCCAGTAGTCACGGGACTAGCGGGACCGGGGAGCTGTTTTTT. This gives the protein CASSHGTSGTGELFF. The chain combines TRBV19 with TRBJ2-2; 12 nucleotides align to TRBD2. V lost 5 bases, J lost 5 bases, and 3 bases stayed unmatched. Germline CDR1 reads LNHDA; CDR2 reads SQIVND (reference sequence). The CDR3 contains 15 residues.

Details on this clone: The sample has other DNA sequences that encode this CDR3 too. V is TRBV4-1 and J is TRBJ1-6; TRBD1 might be the D (6 bases). In germline, CDR1 is MGHRA, CDR2 YSYEKL. The CDR3 runs to 17 residues. Trimming took off 1 base at V and 2 bases at J, with 12 bases between the two ends. CDR3 residues: CASSQGDTTPYNSPLHF. DNA of the CDR3: TGCGCCAGCAGCCAAGGGGACACTACTCCCTATAATTCACCCCTCCACTTT.

V gene TRBV25-1 combines with J gene TRBJ1-6, with D perhaps TRBD1 (6 bases). Germline V gene data show CDR1 as MGHDK and CDR2 as SYGVNS. The germline V and J ends were trimmed by 9 bases and 0 bases, with 15 bases remaining between them. The CDR3 runs to 16 residues. The CDR3 is CARDSPHSSYNSPLHF. The CDR3, as DNA: TGTGCCAGGGACAGCCCACACAGCTCCTATAATTCACCCCTCCACTTT. Supplemented by reference TRBV25-1 and TRBJ1-6, the full variable domain reads EADIYQTPRYLVIGTGKKITLECSQTMGHDKMYWYQQDPGMELHLIHYSYGVNSTEKGDLSSESTVSRIRTEHFPLTLESARPSHTSQYLCARDSPHSSYNSPLHFGNGTRLTVT.

The V gene is TRBV7-9, the J gene TRBJ1-1; 7 bases are shared with TRBD1. The germline CDR1 and CDR2 sequences are SEHNR and FQNEAQ (reference sequence). J gave up 2 bases and V 3 bases, and 3 bases lay outside the gene matches. The CDR3 runs 14 residues. The CDR3 DNA follows: TGTGCCAGCAGCTTGGGACAGTCTAACACTGAAGCTTTCTTT. Its translation is CASSLGQSNTEAFF. Based on the CDR3 plus reference TRBV7-9 and TRBJ1-1, the full variable domain is DTGVSQNPRHKITKRGQNVTFRCDPISEHNRLYWYRQTLGQGPEFLTYFQNEAQLEKSRLLSDRFSAERPKGSFSTLEIQRTEQGDSAMYLCASSLGQSNTEAFFGQGTRLTVV.

This chain connects TRBV5-6 to TRBJ2-5; 9 positions agree with TRBD1. J was trimmed by 4 bases and V by 4 bases; bases with no gene match: 5. The CDR3 is made up of 14 amino acids. Looked up from germline, CDR1 is SGHDT and CDR2 is YYEEEE. Here the CDR3 DNA reads TGTGCCAGCAGCCTACGGACAGGGGTAGAGACCCAGTACTTC. This translates into CASSLRTGVETQYF.